This T cell receptor beta chain was recovered during a study of blood T cell repertoires in COVID-19 (dated by TCRdb to the early 2020s). At the level of the whole study: Samples from collaborators originated in the United States, Italy and Spain and spanned both the acute and convalescent phases of COVID-19. The repertoires were made available in a free public database intended to serve as a resource for research on the immune response to SARS-CoV-2. The sample metadata nearly always contained a de-identified subject ID, COVID-19 status, age in years and sex. Where available, HLA class I and class II types were obtained from metadata supplied by the sample provider rather than from assay-based typing. Samples came from the ongoing ImmuneRACE study (first 160 participants) plus 1,254 subjects from 6 global collaborators. The material from the prospective study consisted of cDNA or gDNA derived from T cells, B-cell-depleted T cells, or PBMCs. Subjects who had been exposed to COVID-19, were actively infected with it, or had recovered from it provided the deeply sampled blood TCRbeta repertoires that made up the dataset.

Including cysteine and phenylalanine, the CDR3 has 12 amino acids. Only the CDR3 DNA stays, 36 bases, in frame from base 1. V loses 1 base of germline sequence and J loses 8 bases, and the interval between the two ends is 6 bases. The germline V gene (reference sequence) sets CDR1 to LGHDT and CDR2 to YNNKEL. The immunoSEQ Assay, a bias-controlled multiplex PCR, was used to amplify TCRbeta CDR3 regions from genomic DNA. On the authors' methods: Within the assay, amplification of reference gene primers was used to estimate how many nucleated cells each sample contained. To quantify the absolute abundance of each unique TCRbeta CDR3 rearrangement, sequence reads were collapsed and filtered. For each sample, productive Simpson clonality was calculated as the square root of Simpson's diversity index over productive rearrangements. As stored in TCRdb, this immuneACCESS dataset retains in-frame rearrangements with V and J assigned. A fraction of the clones does not appear; measured against another copy, unresolved V genes explain less than half of the discrepancy, and the remainder lacks a known reason. V, J and clone size reflect that table, while D and trimming were determined from the DNA. Present in this sample are tens of thousands of clones, 83% of which were seen just once. Together, the top ten hold roughly 5% of the sample.

The full study reports these points: The amount of clinical and demographic metadata varied by source and participant and was provided uncurated.

This clone was counted a single time. Its target antigen remains unknown. No per-base quality is available; no much larger clone lies one base away. The collaborating institutions used their own protocols to collect whole blood in K2EDTA tubes. For TCRbeta analysis, collaborators shipped samples as frozen whole blood, isolated PBMCs, or DNA extracted from either of those sample types. This chain is built from TRBV3-1 (or the pseudogene TRBV3-2) and TRBJ2-4, with the D gene not confidently named. This TCR came from a human donor in a cohort sampled during active COVID-19. Material for sequencing was peripheral blood. The CDR3: CASSQVSYIQYF. The sequence in DNA is TGTGCCAGCAGCCAAGTGTCGTACATTCAGTACTTC.